This TCR beta chain was found in a study of graft-versus-host responses after intestinal transplantation. Looking at the study overall: Induction using anti-thymocyte globulin, followed by tacrolimus and steroids for 2 to 4 years, was given to all recipients. Whole-study results and caveats: Circulating GvH clones peaking coincided with falling HvG clones soon after transplant. Researchers found GvH clones in recipient marrow, and some showed up first in ileum or blood.

Responder cells labeled with CFSE (roughly 200,000) were co-plated with irradiated stimulator cells labeled with violet dye (roughly 200,000). Responder cells that were proliferating and CFSE-low, both CD3+CD4+ and CD3+CD8+, were sorted after the reaction. Profiling relied on immunoSEQ multiplex PCR, and the TCRdb table lists in-frame clones only, not all of them. The table has some 13,000 clones, around two fifths seen once; the top ten hold 15%. V trimming: 10 bases; J trimming: 4 bases; junction bases outside the gene matches: 12. This CDR3 spans 15 amino acids. Germline V gene sequence: CDR1 LNHDA, CDR2 SQIVND (reference sequence).

The material was alloreactive CD8+ T cells from a mixed lymphocyte reaction culture, obtained before intestinal transplant. Regarding subset: CFSE-low proliferating T cells sorted from approximately 6-day pre-transplant mixed lymphocyte reaction (GvH or HvG direction). The clonotype comes from a human patient who received an intestinal transplant. V gene TRBV19 combines with J gene TRBJ1-5, with TRBD1 identical over 8 bases. In DNA form, the CDR3 reads TGTGCCACGCAGGACAGGGAACGGTCTAATCAGCCCCAGCATTTT. It translates to CATQDRERSNQPQHF.